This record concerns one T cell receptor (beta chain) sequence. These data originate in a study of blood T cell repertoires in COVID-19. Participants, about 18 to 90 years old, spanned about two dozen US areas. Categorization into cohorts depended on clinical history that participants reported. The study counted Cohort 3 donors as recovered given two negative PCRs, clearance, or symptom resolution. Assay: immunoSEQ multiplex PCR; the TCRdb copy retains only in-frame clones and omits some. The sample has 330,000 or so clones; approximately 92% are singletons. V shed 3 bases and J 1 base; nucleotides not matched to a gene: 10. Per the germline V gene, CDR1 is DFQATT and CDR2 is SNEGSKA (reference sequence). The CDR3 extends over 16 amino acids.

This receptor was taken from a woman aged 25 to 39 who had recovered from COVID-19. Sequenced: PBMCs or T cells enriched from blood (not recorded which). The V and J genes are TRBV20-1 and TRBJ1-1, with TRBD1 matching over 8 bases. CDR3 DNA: TGCAGTGCTAGTTATCCTTGGACAGGGAGGAACACTGAAGCTTTCTTT. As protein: CSASYPWTGRNTEAFF.